This T cell receptor (beta chain) came from a study of T cells in Graves' hyperthyroidism and ophthalmopathy. Study-level results: Blood also held most thyroid clonotypes expanded beyond 0.001.

This clonotype was seen ten or more times. Its antigen remains unidentified. In germline, CDR1 is MNHNS, CDR2 SASEGT. CDR3 length: 15 amino acids. Trimming removed 5 bases from V and 4 bases from J, with 14 bases in between. The authors obtained PBMCs from roughly 10 ml of fresh peripheral blood. Amplified regions were TCR beta CDR3 sequences from RNA transcripts. Initially, a first-round RT-PCR of the TCR CDR3 employed the HTBI primer set. Each CDR3 protein is one row after TCRdb ran MiXCR on the multiplex PCR reads. The repertoire holds a few hundred thousand distinct CDR3 sequences, with roughly 13% as singletons.

The clonotype originates from a woman aged 35 to 49 with Graves' ophthalmopathy. V is TRBV6-1 and J is TRBJ1-4; no reliable D call. The sequencing sample was made of blood. In nucleotides, the CDR3 is TGTGCCAGCAGTACTATCGCGGCAGATAATGAAAAACTGTTTTTT. Translation gives CASSTIAADNEKLFF.